This passage covers 14 T cell receptor beta chains from one sample sequenced in a study of TIL therapy for anti-PD-1-resistant metastatic lung cancer. Time point of the sample: pre-treatment sample, taken before nivolumab and TIL therapy. The immunoSEQ assay was v3. The data were produced by immunoSEQ multiplex PCR, yet TCRdb's version contains in-frame clones alone and is incomplete. The table records 35,000 to 55,000 clones, less than 80% of them present only once. Sequenced material: blood, taken at baseline. All receptors derive from a man aged 65-85 years with non-small cell lung cancer.

This rearrangement joins TRBV19 to TRBJ2-7; D not certain. CDR3 length equals 14 residues. Deletions cut 6 bases from V and 3 bases from J, with 15 bases between. Germline-derived CDR1 and CDR2 are LNHDA and SQIVND (reference sequence). In DNA form, the CDR3 reads TGTGCCAGTAGCCCCGCGTCTTTGAACTACGAGCAGTACTTC. This encodes CASSPASLNYEQYF.

The genes are TRBV5-6 and TRBJ2-3; unclear D gene. This CDR3 is 15 amino acids long. Trimming stripped 1 base from V and 6 bases from J, with 15 bases between. The V gene's germline CDR1 is SGHDT and CDR2 YYEEEE. The CDR3 sequence: CASSLNWAVTDTQYF. The CDR3 DNA follows: TGTGCCAGCAGCTTGAATTGGGCGGTGACGGATACGCAGTATTTT. The full variable domain, rest sourced from reference TRBV5-6 and TRBJ2-3, is DAGVTQSPTHLIKTRGQQVTLRCSPKSGHDTVSWYQQALGQGPQFIFQYYEEEERQRGNFPDRFSGHQFPNYSSELNVNALLLGDSALYLCASSLNWAVTDTQYFGPGTRLTVL.

The chain recombines TRBV19 with TRBJ1-5; TRBD1 is a possible D gene (6 bases). V lost 8 bases and J 6 bases, leaving 14 bases between the germline ends. The CDR3 is 13 amino acids. Germline loops: CDR1 LNHDA, CDR2 SQIVND (reference sequence). DNA for the CDR3: TGTGCCAGTGGGGACAAGGTTATTCAGCCCCAGCATTTT. Translation gives CASGDKVIQPQHF.

The chain couples TRBV6-1 to TRBJ1-1, with a possible D match to TRBD1 (6 bases). The V gene lost 3 bases and the J gene lost 5 bases, with 19 bases spanning the gap. Germline V CDR1 and CDR2: MNHNS, SASEGT. CDR3 length equals 16 residues. Written as DNA, the CDR3 is TGTGCCAGCAGTGATGTTGGCCGTCCTCAGGGGACTGAAGCTTTCTTT. Its translation is CASSDVGRPQGTEAFF.

The DNA for the CDR3 is TGTGCCAGCAGCTTACAGGGGATTTCGGCTTATGGCTACACCTTC. This sequence encodes CASSLQGISAYGYTF. The rearrangement links TRBV11-2 to TRBJ1-2; maybe TRBD1 (6 bases). Germline CDR1 is SGHAT and CDR2 is FQNNGV. The germline V and J ends were trimmed by 2 bases and 5 bases, with 15 bases remaining between them. The CDR3 is 15 residues long.

The chain joins TRBV15 to TRBJ2-1; 8 bases are a match to TRBD2. Germline V CDR1 and CDR2: LNHNV, YYDKDF (reference sequence). The CDR3 covers 15 residues. Trimming removed 4 bases from V and 6 bases from J; junction bases left unmatched: 8. Here the CDR3 reads CATSTTGTSANEQFF. The CDR3 DNA sequence: TGTGCCACCAGCACCACCGGGACTAGTGCCAATGAGCAGTTCTTC.

J is TRBJ2-4 and V is TRBV6-1; the match to TRBD2 covers 7 bases. CDR1 MNHNS and CDR2 SASEGT come from the germline V gene. Losses at the gene ends were 6 bases for V and 8 bases for J; bases not matched to a gene: 13. The CDR3 runs 15 residues. The CDR3 region is CASSLNRGEGYIQYF. The CDR3 DNA follows: TGTGCCAGCAGCCTCAATCGGGGGGAGGGTTACATTCAGTACTTC.

For the CDR3, the DNA is TGTGCCAGCAGCCCCAGTCTAGCCAAAAACATTCAGTACTTC. It encodes CASSPSLAKNIQYF. The V and J genes are TRBV7-2 and TRBJ2-4; D is undetermined. V was cut by 5 bases and J by 0 bases, with 8 bases left in between. The germline V gene encodes CDR1 SGHTA and CDR2 FQGNSA. The CDR3 sequence is 14 residues long.

The V gene is TRBV7-9, the J gene TRBJ2-7, with 7 bases matching TRBD2. In germline, CDR1 is SEHNR, CDR2 FQNEAQ (reference sequence). The CDR3 covers 16 residues. With V trimmed by 1 base and J by 7 bases, 13 bases remained unmatched. CDR3 coding DNA: TGTGCCAGCAGCTTAGAATTGGGAGGGCTTCCGAGAGAGCAGTACTTC. This codes for CASSLELGGLPREQYF. Variable domain in full (rest from reference TRBV7-9 and TRBJ2-7): DTGVSQNPRHKITKRGQNVTFRCDPISEHNRLYWYRQTLGQGPEFLTYFQNEAQLEKSRLLSDRFSAERPKGSFSTLEIQRTEQGDSAMYLCASSLELGGLPREQYFGPGTRLTVT.

The V and J genes are TRBV7-3 and TRBJ1-5, with a weak D call TRBD1 (6 bases). CDR1 and CDR2 (germline): SGHTA, FQGTGA. Trimming shortened V by 5 bases and J by 8 bases, and 13 bases separated the two germline ends. CDR3 length: 13 amino acids. CDR3: CASSANRGEPQHF. CDR3 DNA sequence: TGTGCCAGCAGCGCGAATAGGGGGGAGCCCCAGCATTTT.

The count of this clone is one. This rearrangement joins TRBV7-2 to TRBJ1-1, with a possible D match to TRBD1 (6 bases). Germline assignment: CDR1 SGHTA and CDR2 FQGNSA. V was shortened by 2 bases and J by 9 bases, with 13 bases between the two germline ends. The CDR3 sequence is 13 residues long. The CDR3 reads CASSLQQGQKAFF. DNA for the CDR3: TGTGCCAGCAGCTTACAACAGGGTCAGAAAGCTTTCTTT.

The chain carries TRBV4-1 and TRBJ2-4, with TRBD2 matching 8 bases. V gave up 2 bases and J gave up 8 bases; unmatched junction bases: 14. The CDR3 is 17 residues long. The germline V gene encodes CDR1 MGHRA and CDR2 YSYEKL. In nucleotides, the CDR3 is TGCGCCAGCAGCCAAACGTTTGCGGGGGGACCGGGAGACATTCAGTACTTC. The encoded protein is CASSQTFAGGPGDIQYF.

The chain has TRBV5-1 and TRBJ1-1; tentatively, D is TRBD1 (5 bases). This CDR3 region has 13 residues. Germline CDR1 reads SGHRS; CDR2 reads YFSETQ. Deletions cut 4 bases from V and 10 bases from J, with 17 bases between. In DNA form, the CDR3 reads TGCGCCAGCAGCGTGGACGGACAAACAGTAGCTTTCTTT. Its protein product is CASSVDGQTVAFF.

The chain joins TRBV5-1 to TRBJ1-4; 11 bases fit TRBD1. The V and J ends lost 4 bases and 5 bases, in that order; junction bases with no gene match: 10. The germline CDR1 and CDR2 sequences are SGHRS and YFSETQ. The CDR3 loop spans 17 amino acids. CDR3 region: CASSPGQGALGNEKLFF. CDR3 bases: TGCGCCAGCAGCCCCGGACAGGGGGCTCTAGGAAATGAAAAACTGTTTTTT. The full variable domain, its missing parts supplied by reference TRBV5-1 and TRBJ1-4, is KAGVTQTPRYLIKTRGQQVTLSCSPISGHRSVSWYQQTPGQGLQFLFEYFSETQRNKGNFPGRFSGRQFSNSRSEMNVSTLELGDSALYLCASSPGQGALGNEKLFFGSGTQLSVL.